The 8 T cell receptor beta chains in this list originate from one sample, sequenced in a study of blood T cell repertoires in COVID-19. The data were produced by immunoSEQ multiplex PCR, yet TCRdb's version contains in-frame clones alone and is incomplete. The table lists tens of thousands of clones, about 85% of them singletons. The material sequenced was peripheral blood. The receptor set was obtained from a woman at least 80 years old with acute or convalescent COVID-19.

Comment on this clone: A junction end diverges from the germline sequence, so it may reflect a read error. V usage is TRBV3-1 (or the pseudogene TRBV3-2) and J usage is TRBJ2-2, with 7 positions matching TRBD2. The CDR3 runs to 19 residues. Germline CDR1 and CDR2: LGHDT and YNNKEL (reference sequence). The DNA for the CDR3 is TGTGCCAGCACCCAAACTGTTCGGGGCCAGCGGGACCACACCGGGGAGCTGTTTTTT. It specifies CASTQTVRGQRDHTGELFF.

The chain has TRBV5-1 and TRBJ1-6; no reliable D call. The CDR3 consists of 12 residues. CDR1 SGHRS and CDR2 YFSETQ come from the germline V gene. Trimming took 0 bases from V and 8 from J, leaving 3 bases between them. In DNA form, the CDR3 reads TGCGCCAGCAGCTTGGGAGATTCACCCCTCCACTTT. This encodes CASSLGDSPLHF.

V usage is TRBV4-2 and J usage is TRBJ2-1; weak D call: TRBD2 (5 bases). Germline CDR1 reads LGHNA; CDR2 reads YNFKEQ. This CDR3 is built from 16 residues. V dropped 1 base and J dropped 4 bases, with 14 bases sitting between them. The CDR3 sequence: CASSQVISAAYNEQFF. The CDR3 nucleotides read TGTGCCAGCAGCCAAGTAATTAGCGCCGCTTACAATGAGCAGTTCTTC.

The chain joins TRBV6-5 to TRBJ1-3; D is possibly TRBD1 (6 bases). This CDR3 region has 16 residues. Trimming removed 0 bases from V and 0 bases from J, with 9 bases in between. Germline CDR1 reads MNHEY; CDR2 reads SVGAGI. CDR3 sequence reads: CASSYSDSPSGNTIYF. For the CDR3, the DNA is TGTGCCAGCAGTTACTCGGACAGTCCCTCTGGAAACACCATATATTTT.

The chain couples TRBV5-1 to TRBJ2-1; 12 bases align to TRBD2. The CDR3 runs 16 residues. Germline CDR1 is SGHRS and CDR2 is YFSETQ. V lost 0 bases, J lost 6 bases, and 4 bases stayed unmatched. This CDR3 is CASSLDGTSGFNEQFF. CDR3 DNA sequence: TGCGCCAGCAGCTTGGACGGGACTAGCGGGTTCAATGAGCAGTTCTTC. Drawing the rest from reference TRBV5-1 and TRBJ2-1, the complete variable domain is KAGVTQTPRYLIKTRGQQVTLSCSPISGHRSVSWYQQTPGQGLQFLFEYFSETQRNKGNFPGRFSGRQFSNSRSEMNVSTLELGDSALYLCASSLDGTSGFNEQFFGPGTRLTVL.

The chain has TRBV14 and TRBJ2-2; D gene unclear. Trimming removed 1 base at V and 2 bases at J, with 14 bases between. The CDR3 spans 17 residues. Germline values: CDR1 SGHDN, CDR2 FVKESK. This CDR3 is CASSQVSRLTNTGELFF. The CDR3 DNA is TGTGCCAGCAGCCAAGTATCCCGCCTAACTAACACCGGGGAGCTGTTTTTT.

Here the CDR3 DNA reads TGCGCCAGCAGGGACTTATTCACAGATACGCAGTATTTT. Amino acid sequence: CASRDLFTDTQYF. The chain recombines TRBV4-1 with TRBJ2-3; a weak D match, TRBD2 (5 bases). Trimming stripped 6 bases from V and 2 bases from J, with 9 bases between. CDR1 and CDR2 (germline): MGHRA, YSYEKL. This CDR3 comprises 13 residues.

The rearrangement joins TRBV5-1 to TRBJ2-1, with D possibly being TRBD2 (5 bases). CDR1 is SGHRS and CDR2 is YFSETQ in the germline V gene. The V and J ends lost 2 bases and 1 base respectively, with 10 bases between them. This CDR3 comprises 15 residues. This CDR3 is CASSLNSESYNEQFF. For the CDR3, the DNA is TGCGCCAGCAGCTTAAATAGCGAATCCTACAATGAGCAGTTCTTC. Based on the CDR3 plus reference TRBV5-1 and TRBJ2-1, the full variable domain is KAGVTQTPRYLIKTRGQQVTLSCSPISGHRSVSWYQQTPGQGLQFLFEYFSETQRNKGNFPGRFSGRQFSNSRSEMNVSTLELGDSALYLCASSLNSESYNEQFFGPGTRLTVL.